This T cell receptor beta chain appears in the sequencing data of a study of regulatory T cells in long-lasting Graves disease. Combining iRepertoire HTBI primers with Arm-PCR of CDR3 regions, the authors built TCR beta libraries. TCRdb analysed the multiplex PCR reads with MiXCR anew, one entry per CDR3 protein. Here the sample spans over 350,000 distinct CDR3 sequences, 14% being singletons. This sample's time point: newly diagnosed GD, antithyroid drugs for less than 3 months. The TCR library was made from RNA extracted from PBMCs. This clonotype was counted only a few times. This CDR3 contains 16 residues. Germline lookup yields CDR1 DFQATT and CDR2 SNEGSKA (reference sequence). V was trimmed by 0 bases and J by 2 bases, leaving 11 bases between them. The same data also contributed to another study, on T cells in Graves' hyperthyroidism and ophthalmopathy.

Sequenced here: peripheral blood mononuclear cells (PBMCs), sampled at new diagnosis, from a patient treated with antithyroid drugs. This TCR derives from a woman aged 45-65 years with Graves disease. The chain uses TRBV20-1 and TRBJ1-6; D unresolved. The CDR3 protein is CSARDDQRTYNSPLHF. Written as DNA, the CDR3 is TGCAGTGCTAGAGATGACCAAAGGACCTATAATTCACCCCTCCACTTT.